One sample yielded the 30 T cell receptor beta chains listed below, sequenced in a study of long-term antiretroviral therapy in people with HIV. Survey level was the resolution at which the v3.0 immunoSEQ assay ran. Measured with immunoSEQ multiplex PCR; TCRdb has only the in-frame clones, and not every one. This sample yields 35,000 to 40,000 clones, of which approximately 85% are seen a single time; about 10% belongs to the top ten. The sample here was unsorted PBMCs, taken 2.2 years after starting antiretroviral therapy. The receptors were gathered from a young man with HIV.

The rearrangement links TRBV28 to TRBJ2-7, with TRBD2 matching over 8 bases. J gave up 1 base and V 6 bases, and 8 bases lay outside the gene matches. The CDR3 loop spans 15 amino acids. From germline, CDR1 is MDHEN and CDR2 SYDVKM. This CDR3 reads CASRYSGSQSYEQYF. CDR3 DNA: TGTGCCAGCAGGTACAGCGGGAGTCAATCCTACGAGCAGTACTTC. Drawing the rest from reference TRBV28 and TRBJ2-7, the complete variable domain is DVKVTQSSRYLVKRTGEKVFLECVQDMDHENMFWYRQDPGLGLRLIYFSYDVKMKEKGDIPEGYSVSREKKERFSLILESASTNQTSMYLCASRYSGSQSYEQYFGPGTRLTVT.

CDR3 nucleotide sequence: TGTGCCAGTAGTATAGAGGCAGGGGTCTATGGCTACACCTTC. As protein: CASSIEAGVYGYTF. V is TRBV19 and J is TRBJ1-2, with D possibly being TRBD1 (6 bases). The CDR3 extends over 14 amino acids. With 0 bases removed from V and 4 bases from J, the gap between germline ends came to 9 bases. Germline CDR1 is LNHDA and CDR2 is SQIVND (reference sequence).

This chain connects TRBV28 to TRBJ2-7; the D gene is possibly TRBD1 (6 bases). Trimming removed 3 bases at V and 4 bases at J, with 7 bases between. The CDR3 loop spans 12 amino acids. The germline V gene encodes CDR1 MDHEN and CDR2 SYDVKM. Written as DNA, the CDR3 is TGTGCCAGCAGTTTGGACAGTTACGAGCAGTACTTC. This encodes CASSLDSYEQYF.

The chain links TRBV28 to TRBJ1-1; the D is unclear. Trimming cost V 3 bases and J 1 base, with 3 bases left between them. In germline, CDR1 is MDHEN, CDR2 SYDVKM. The CDR3 covers 12 residues. CDR3 residues: CASSFQNTEAFF. DNA of the CDR3: TGTGCCAGCAGTTTCCAGAACACTGAAGCTTTCTTT.

This clone was recorded only once. The J gene is TRBJ2-7, the V gene TRBV19, with no clear D. The CDR3 is made up of 13 amino acids. Per the germline V gene, CDR1 is LNHDA and CDR2 is SQIVND (reference sequence). Trimming took off 1 base at V and 5 bases at J, with 9 bases between the two ends. The CDR3 here is CASSIGLAHEQYF. The CDR3 DNA reads as TGTGCCAGTAGTATAGGGTTGGCCCACGAGCAGTACTTC.

This chain uses TRBV7-6 with TRBJ2-7; D perhaps matches TRBD2 (6 bases). Trimming removed 2 bases at V and 7 bases at J, with 18 bases between. Germline CDR1 SGHVS, CDR2 FNYEAQ. The CDR3 runs 15 residues. This CDR3 reads CASSLFFGTQSEQYF. Here the CDR3 DNA reads TGTGCCAGCAGCTTATTTTTTGGGACTCAAAGTGAGCAGTACTTC.

This clone came up once. This chain joins TRBV29-1 and TRBJ1-3, with TRBD1 matching 7 bases. The V segment lost 1 base and the J segment 15 bases; nucleotides outside the gene matches: 15. Germline V gene data show CDR1 as SQVTM and CDR2 as ANQGSEA. This CDR3 contains 14 residues. DNA of the CDR3: TGCAGCGTTGAAGGGATACAGGGGCCCGCGGGGAGATATTTT. Translating it yields CSVEGIQGPAGRYF.

This chain uses TRBV18 with TRBJ1-5; D unresolved. Trimming took 3 bases from V and 5 from J, leaving 17 bases between them. CDR3 length: 16 residues. CDR1 is KGHSH, CDR2 LQKENI, per germline. In DNA form, the CDR3 reads TGTGCCAGCTCACCCCGGACCCGGGGAACGGATCAGCCCCAGCATTTT. Amino acid sequence: CASSPRTRGTDQPQHF. Filled out from reference TRBV18 and TRBJ1-5, the complete variable domain reads NAGVMQNPRHLVRRRGQEARLRCSPMKGHSHVYWYRQLPEEGLKFMVYLQKENIIDESGMPKERFSAEFPKEGPSILRIQQVVRGDSAAYFCASSPRTRGTDQPQHFGDGTRLSIL.

The genes are TRBV10-3 and TRBJ2-2, with unresolved D. There are 16 residues in the CDR3. The ends were cut back, 7 bases at V and 0 bases at J, with 15 bases in the middle. The germline V gene has CDR1 ENHRY and CDR2 SYGVKD. CDR3 loop: CAITIKGPPNTGELFF. The CDR3 DNA follows: TGTGCCATCACGATAAAGGGTCCTCCGAACACCGGGGAGCTGTTTTTT.

CDR3 DNA: TGTGCCAGCTCACCAACGTCCAGGATCACAGATACGCAGTATTTT. Translation gives CASSPTSRITDTQYF. The rearrangement joins TRBV18 to TRBJ2-3, with unresolved D. There are 15 residues in the CDR3. V lost 2 bases to trimming and J lost 2 bases, with 11 bases between them. Germline V gene data show CDR1 as KGHSH and CDR2 as LQKENI. Using reference TRBV18 and TRBJ2-3 for the parts outside the CDR3, the full variable domain is NAGVMQNPRHLVRRRGQEARLRCSPMKGHSHVYWYRQLPEEGLKFMVYLQKENIIDESGMPKERFSAEFPKEGPSILRIQQVVRGDSAAYFCASSPTSRITDTQYFGPGTRLTVL.

The chain is built from TRBV7-2 and TRBJ2-1; D may be TRBD2 (6 bases). Germline V gives CDR1 SGHTA, CDR2 FQGNSA. CDR3 size: 15 residues. With 5 bases removed from V and 0 bases from J, the gap between germline ends came to 11 bases. CDR3 sequence (DNA): TGTGCCAGCAGCCGGGACTCAAGCTCCTACAATGAGCAGTTCTTC. Its protein is CASSRDSSSYNEQFF.

This rearrangement joins TRBV7-9 to TRBJ2-7; 7 bases align to TRBD1. CDR1 is SEHNR and CDR2 is FQNEAQ in the germline V gene (reference sequence). V was pared by 2 bases and J by 2 bases, with 18 bases of the junction left unmatched. The CDR3 length is 19 residues. The DNA of the CDR3 is TGTGCCAGCAGCTTAACGGGCCAGACGACAGGGAGTTCCCCCTACGAGCAGTACTTC. It specifies CASSLTGQTTGSSPYEQYF.

This clone was counted a few times. The chain is built from TRBV15 and TRBJ1-4, with TRBD1 matching over 9 bases. Per germline, CDR1 LNHNV and CDR2 YYDKDF (reference sequence). The length of the CDR3 is 15 residues. Trimming removed 4 bases from V and 5 bases from J; junction bases left unmatched: 5. DNA for the CDR3: TGTGCCACCAGCACGGACAGGGGACTGAATGAAAAACTGTTTTTT. It yields the protein CATSTDRGLNEKLFF.

The chain has TRBV4-1 and TRBJ1-6; D might be TRBD1 (6 bases). With 3 bases removed from V and 6 bases from J, the gap between germline ends came to 12 bases. Germline CDR1 and CDR2: MGHRA and YSYEKL. The CDR3 runs 15 residues. In DNA form, the CDR3 reads TGCGCCAGCAGCCACGTTGACAGGATTAATTCACCCCTCCACTTT. Translating gives CASSHVDRINSPLHF.

This clone was seen a few times. The CDR3 sequence is CASSLGQDYGYTF. In DNA form, the CDR3 reads TGTGCCAGCAGCTTAGGCCAAGATTATGGCTACACCTTC. The chain carries TRBV7-8 and TRBJ1-2; D not certain. Between the trimmed V and J ends, which lost 1 base and 5 bases, there was a span of 8 bases. This CDR3 is 13 amino acids long. CDR1 and CDR2 (germline): SGHVS, FQNEAQ.

The chain links TRBV10-1 to TRBJ2-7; 11 nucleotides match TRBD2. The ends lost 4 bases at V and 3 bases at J; junction bases unmatched: 5. Germline V CDR1 and CDR2: WNHNN, SYGVQD (reference sequence). This CDR3 has 15 residues. The CDR3 sequence: CASSGLAGLLYEQYF. The CDR3 coding sequence is TGCGCCAGCAGTGGACTAGCGGGATTACTCTACGAGCAGTACTTC.

The chain recombines TRBV10-3 with TRBJ2-7; TRBD1 aligns across 9 bases. The trim removed 6 bases at V and 0 bases at J, leaving 6 bases unmatched. The germline gives CDR1 ENHRY, CDR2 SYGVKD. There are 15 residues in the CDR3. CDR3 protein: CAIRAGTGSSYEQYF. CDR3 DNA: TGTGCCATCAGAGCCGGGACAGGGAGCTCCTACGAGCAGTACTTC.

This clone was detected once. The chain couples TRBV18 to TRBJ2-5; D tentatively fits TRBD1 or TRBD2 (5 bases each). The CDR3 totals 15 residues. V lost 2 bases, J lost 3 bases, and 13 bases lay in between. Germline CDR1 and CDR2: KGHSH and LQKENI. CDR3 bases: TGTGCCAGCTCACCAGGGGCAGGACTCGAAGAGACCCAGTACTTC. Its protein is CASSPGAGLEETQYF.

J is TRBJ2-6 and V is TRBV7-2; possible D gene TRBD2, 5 bases. The CDR3 consists of 15 residues. Trimming removed 1 base from V and 4 bases from J, with 8 bases in between. Germline-derived CDR1 and CDR2 are SGHTA and FQGNSA. The CDR3 nucleotides read TGTGCCAGCAGCTTAGGAGGGATAGGGGCCAACGTCCTGACTTTC. This codes for CASSLGGIGANVLTF.

This clone was seen just once. The J gene is TRBJ1-5, the V gene TRBV19; D is uncertain. The CDR3 length is 15 residues. With 5 bases removed from V and 4 bases from J, the gap between germline ends came to 15 bases. CDR1 is LNHDA, CDR2 SQIVND, per germline (reference sequence). CDR3 nucleotide sequence: TGTGCCAGTAGTTCCGATATGTGGGGAAATCAGCCCCAGCATTTT. Protein sequence: CASSSDMWGNQPQHF.

V and J are TRBV27 and TRBJ2-1; TRBD2 is a possible D gene (7 bases). CDR3 length equals 14 residues. V lost 6 bases to trimming and J lost 7 bases, with 16 bases between them. Germline CDR1 and CDR2: MNHEY and SMNVEV (reference sequence). The CDR3 nucleotides are TGTGCCAGCAGGTTGGGGGGGGCTGTTAATGAGCAGTTCTTC. Translation gives CASRLGGAVNEQFF.

V and J are TRBV5-1 and TRBJ1-4, with TRBD1 identical over 10 bases. V lost 4 bases, J lost 0 bases, and 6 bases stayed unmatched. Germline CDR1 and CDR2: SGHRS and YFSETQ. The CDR3 has 17 residues. CDR3 sequence (DNA): TGCGCCAGCAGCCCAGGGACAGGGGCGACAACTAATGAAAAACTGTTTTTT. It codes for CASSPGTGATTNEKLFF.

There are a few counts of this clone. The rearrangement uses TRBV18 and TRBJ1-5; possibly TRBD1 for D (5 bases). This CDR3 has 13 amino acids. CDR1 is KGHSH, CDR2 LQKENI, per germline. The ends were cut back, 2 bases at V and 5 bases at J, with 7 bases in the middle. CDR3 nucleotides: TGTGCCAGCTCACCAGGGACGCATCAGCCCCAGCATTTT. It yields the protein CASSPGTHQPQHF. The full variable domain, rest sourced from reference TRBV18 and TRBJ1-5, is NAGVMQNPRHLVRRRGQEARLRCSPMKGHSHVYWYRQLPEEGLKFMVYLQKENIIDESGMPKERFSAEFPKEGPSILRIQQVVRGDSAAYFCASSPGTHQPQHFGDGTRLSIL.

The sample holds a few counts of this clone. This chain joins TRBV7-8 and TRBJ2-1, with TRBD2 matching 7 bases. Germline V gives CDR1 SGHVS, CDR2 FQNEAQ. The CDR3 has 13 residues. J was trimmed by 7 bases and V by 1 base; bases with no gene match: 1. The CDR3, as DNA: TGTGCCAGCAGCTTAGGGGGACTAAATGAGCAGTTCTTC. Encoded protein: CASSLGGLNEQFF.

V usage is TRBV4-1 and J usage is TRBJ2-2; D is possibly TRBD1 or TRBD2 (6 bases each). The CDR3 extends over 19 amino acids. V gave up 4 bases and J gave up 6 bases, with 27 bases separating them. Looked up from germline, CDR1 is MGHRA and CDR2 is YSYEKL. The CDR3 region is CASSPRGRRKAYGAGELFF. CDR3 in DNA: TGCGCCAGCAGCCCTCGGGGGCGGCGAAAGGCGTACGGGGCCGGGGAGCTGTTTTTT.

In its sample, this clone was seen once. V is TRBV4-1 and J is TRBJ2-5; D not resolved. CDR3 length: 13 amino acids. The germline V gene has CDR1 MGHRA and CDR2 YSYEKL. Deletions cut 4 bases from V and 4 bases from J, with 10 bases between. The chain's CDR3 is CASSPAWGETQYF. CDR3 nucleotide sequence: TGCGCCAGCAGCCCAGCTTGGGGAGAGACCCAGTACTTC.

This chain links TRBV29-1 with TRBJ2-1; D tentatively fits TRBD1 or TRBD2 (5 bases each). Trimming shortened V by 1 base and J by 3 bases, and 7 bases separated the two germline ends. Per the germline V gene, CDR1 is SQVTM and CDR2 is ANQGSEA. The CDR3 loop spans 13 amino acids. The CDR3 sequence: CSVEGGSYNEQFF. CDR3 DNA sequence: TGCAGCGTTGAAGGGGGGAGCTACAATGAGCAGTTCTTC.

The rearrangement joins TRBV6-6 to TRBJ1-4; D may be TRBD1 (5 bases). V was shortened by 8 bases and J by 8 bases, with 9 bases between the two germline ends. CDR3 length equals 11 residues. Germline V gene sequence: CDR1 MNHNY, CDR2 SVGAGI (reference sequence). The CDR3 region has the DNA TGTGCCAGCGGGAGGGGAGAAAAACTGTTTTTT. Protein sequence: CASGRGEKLFF.

The rearrangement links TRBV9 to TRBJ2-7; 14 bases fit TRBD2. The CDR3 consists of 16 residues. V lost 0 bases to trimming and J lost 7 bases; unmatched junction nucleotides: 6. CDR1 and CDR2 from the germline V gene are SGDLS and YYNGEE. This chain's CDR3 is CASSVGLAGGPTEQYF. Here the CDR3 DNA reads TGTGCCAGCAGCGTAGGACTAGCGGGGGGGCCTACGGAGCAGTACTTC.

This sequence joins TRBV11-2 and TRBJ1-3; TRBD1 might be the D (6 bases). The CDR3 spans 17 residues. Trimming stripped 2 bases from V and 0 bases from J, with 14 bases between. Germline CDR1 SGHAT, CDR2 FQNNGV. CDR3 sequence reads: CASSLLTGRVSGNTIYF. The CDR3 DNA is TGTGCCAGCAGCTTATTAACAGGGAGGGTCTCTGGAAACACCATATATTTT.